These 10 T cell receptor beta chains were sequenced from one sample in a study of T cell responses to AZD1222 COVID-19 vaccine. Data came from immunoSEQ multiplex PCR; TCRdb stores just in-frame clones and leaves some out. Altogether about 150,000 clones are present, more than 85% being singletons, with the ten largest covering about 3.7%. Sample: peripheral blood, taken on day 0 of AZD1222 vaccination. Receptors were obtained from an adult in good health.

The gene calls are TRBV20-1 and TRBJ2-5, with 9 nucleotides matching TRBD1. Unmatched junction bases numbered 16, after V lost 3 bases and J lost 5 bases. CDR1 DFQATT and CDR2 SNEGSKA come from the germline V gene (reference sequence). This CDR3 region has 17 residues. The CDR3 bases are TGCAGTGCTAGTCGACCCGAGACAGGGGGTAGGGGGGAGACCCAGTACTTC. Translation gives CSASRPETGGRGETQYF.

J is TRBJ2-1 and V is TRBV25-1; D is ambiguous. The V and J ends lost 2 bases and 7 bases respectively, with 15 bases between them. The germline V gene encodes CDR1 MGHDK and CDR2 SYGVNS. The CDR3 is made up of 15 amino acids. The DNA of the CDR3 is TGTGCCAGCAGTGAAACTCCCCCCGTCGGTAATGAGCAGTTCTTC. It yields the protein CASSETPPVGNEQFF.

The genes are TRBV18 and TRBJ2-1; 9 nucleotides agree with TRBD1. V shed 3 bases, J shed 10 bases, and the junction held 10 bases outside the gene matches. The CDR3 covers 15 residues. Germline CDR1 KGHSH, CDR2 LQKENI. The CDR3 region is CASSPATGGHVEQFF. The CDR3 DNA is TGTGCCAGCTCACCTGCGACAGGGGGTCATGTCGAGCAGTTCTTC.

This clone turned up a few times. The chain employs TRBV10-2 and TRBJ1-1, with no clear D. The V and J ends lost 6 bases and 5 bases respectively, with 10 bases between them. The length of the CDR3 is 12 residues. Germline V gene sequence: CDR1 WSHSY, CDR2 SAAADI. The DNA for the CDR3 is TGCGCCAGCAGGGGTACCTATACTGAAGCTTTCTTT. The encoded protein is CASRGTYTEAFF.

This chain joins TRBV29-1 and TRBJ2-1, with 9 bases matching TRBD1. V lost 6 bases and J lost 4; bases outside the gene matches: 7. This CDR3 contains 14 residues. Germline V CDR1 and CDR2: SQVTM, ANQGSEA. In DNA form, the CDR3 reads TGCAGCGTGGCCGGGACAGGGATATACAATGAGCAGTTCTTC. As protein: CSVAGTGIYNEQFF.

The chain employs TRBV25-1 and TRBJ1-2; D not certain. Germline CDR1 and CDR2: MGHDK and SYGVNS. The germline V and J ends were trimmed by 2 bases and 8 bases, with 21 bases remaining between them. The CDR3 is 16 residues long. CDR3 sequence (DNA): TGTGCCAGCAGTGAAGTAGGACTAACACAGCAAAAAGGCTACACCTTC. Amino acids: CASSEVGLTQQKGYTF.

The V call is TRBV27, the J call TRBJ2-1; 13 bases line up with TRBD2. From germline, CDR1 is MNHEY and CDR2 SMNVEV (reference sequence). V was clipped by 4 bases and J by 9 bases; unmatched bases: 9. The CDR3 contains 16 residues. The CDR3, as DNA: TGTGCCAGCAGTTCAAACCCGGGACTAGCGGGACGTGAGCAGTTCTTC. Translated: CASSSNPGLAGREQFF.

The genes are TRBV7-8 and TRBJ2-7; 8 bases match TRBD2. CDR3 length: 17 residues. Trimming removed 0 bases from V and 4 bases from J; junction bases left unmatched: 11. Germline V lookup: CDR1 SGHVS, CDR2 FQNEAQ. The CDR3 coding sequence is TGTGCCAGCAGCTTAGCGCGGGAGCGGGAGAGGCCTTACGAGCAGTACTTC. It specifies CASSLARERERPYEQYF.

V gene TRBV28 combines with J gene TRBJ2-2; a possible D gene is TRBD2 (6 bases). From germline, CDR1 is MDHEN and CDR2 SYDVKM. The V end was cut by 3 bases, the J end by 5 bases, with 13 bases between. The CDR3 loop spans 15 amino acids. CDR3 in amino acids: CASSLAAGGTGELFF. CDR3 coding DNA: TGTGCCAGCAGTTTGGCAGCGGGCGGTACCGGGGAGCTGTTTTTT.

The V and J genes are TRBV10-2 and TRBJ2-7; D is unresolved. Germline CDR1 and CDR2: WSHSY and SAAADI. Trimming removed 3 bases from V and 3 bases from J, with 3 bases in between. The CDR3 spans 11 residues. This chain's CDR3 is CASSDLYEQYF. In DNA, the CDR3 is TGCGCCAGCAGTGACCTCTACGAGCAGTACTTC.